Shown below are 30 T cell receptor beta chains from a single sample sequenced in a study of T cells in Graves' hyperthyroidism and ophthalmopathy. RNA transcripts gave rise to amplified TCR beta CDR3 regions. HTBI primers were the set used in a first-round RT-PCR of the TCR CDR3. TCRdb re-derived calls from the multiplex PCR reads in MiXCR, one entry per CDR3 protein. The sample lists roughly 250,000 distinct CDR3 sequences, about 20% occurring once. The sample consisted of blood. These receptors were taken from a man aged 25 to 40 with Graves' ophthalmopathy.

This clonotype was found many times. The V gene is TRBV7-9, the J gene TRBJ2-7; the D gene is possibly TRBD2 (5 bases). CDR1 SEHNR and CDR2 FQNEAQ come from the germline V gene (reference sequence). The CDR3 has 14 residues. Trimming removed 5 bases from V and 2 bases from J, with 13 bases in between. The CDR3 region is CASSGLDHPYEQYF. DNA of the CDR3: TGTGCCAGCAGCGGACTGGACCATCCCTACGAGCAGTACTTC.

This clonotype turned up a few times. The germline gene is not matched at one end of the junction; a read error may be the cause. The V gene is TRBV7-6, the J gene TRBJ2-1; either TRBD1 or TRBD2 may fit D (5 bases each). CDR1 and CDR2 (germline): SGHVS, FNYEAQ. This CDR3 is 15 amino acids long. This CDR3 reads CAGSLALGARYEQFF. For the CDR3, the DNA is TGTGCCGGCAGCTTAGCGTTAGGGGCGAGGTATGAGCAGTTCTTC.

The chain has TRBV10-2 and TRBJ2-1, with D unclear. The germline V and J ends were trimmed by 2 bases and 0 bases, with 8 bases remaining between them. This CDR3 contains 15 residues. The germline V gene has CDR1 WSHSY and CDR2 SAAADI. Here the CDR3 DNA reads TGCGCCAGCAGTGAGCCCTTAAACTCCTACAATGAGCAGTTCTTC. Its translation is CASSEPLNSYNEQFF.

This chain connects TRBV6-1 to TRBJ2-1; 7 bases are shared with TRBD1. Germline V gene sequence: CDR1 MNHNS, CDR2 SASEGT. The trim removed 7 bases at V and 6 bases at J, leaving 12 bases unmatched. This CDR3 is built from 15 residues. Here the CDR3 DNA reads TGTGCCAGCACCTTAGGGGGCCCCCCTTTCAATGAGCAGTTCTTC. Translation: CASTLGGPPFNEQFF.

This rearrangement joins TRBV25-1 to TRBJ2-5; D not resolved. V was trimmed by 1 base and J by 3 bases, leaving 3 bases between them. The germline V gene has CDR1 MGHDK and CDR2 SYGVNS. The length of the CDR3 is 12 residues. CDR3 in amino acids: CASSEWEETQYF. The CDR3 bases are TGTGCCAGCAGTGAATGGGAAGAGACCCAGTACTTC. Together with reference TRBV25-1 and TRBJ2-5, the CDR3 gives the full variable domain: EADIYQTPRYLVIGTGKKITLECSQTMGHDKMYWYQQDPGMELHLIHYSYGVNSTEKGDLSSESTVSRIRTEHFPLTLESARPSHTSQYLCASSEWEETQYFGPGTRLLVL.

Concerning this clonotype itself: A much larger clone differs by one base, so this may be a read error. The V and J genes are TRBV28 and TRBJ2-1, with a weak D call TRBD2 (5 bases). With 6 bases removed from V and 4 bases from J, the gap between germline ends came to 22 bases. Per the germline V gene, CDR1 is MDHEN and CDR2 is SYDVKM. The CDR3 runs to 17 residues. CDR3 loop: CASSDGAEDEKYNEQFF. CDR3 nucleotide sequence: TGTGCCAGCAGCGACGGTGCGGAGGATGAGAAGTACAATGAGCAGTTCTTC.

There are many counts of this clonotype. The chain recombines TRBV13 with TRBJ1-5; TRBD1 matches 7 bases. Germline V gene data show CDR1 as PRHDT and CDR2 as FYEKMQ (reference sequence). J lost 5 bases, V lost 4 bases, and 11 bases had no gene match. CDR3 length: 16 residues. The CDR3 region is CASSSTRIGGYQPQHF. For the CDR3, the DNA is TGTGCCAGCAGCTCGACTCGTATAGGGGGCTATCAGCCCCAGCATTTT.

The chain recombines TRBV2 with TRBJ1-2; D unclear. Trimming took 8 bases from V and 2 from J, leaving 12 bases between them. Per the germline V gene, CDR1 is SNHLY and CDR2 is FYNNEI. CDR3 length equals 13 residues. The CDR3, as DNA: TGTGCCAGCTGGGCCGTAGAAAACTATGGCTACACCTTC. Encoded protein: CASWAVENYGYTF.

The rearrangement uses TRBV7-9 and TRBJ1-1, with D hard to call. Germline CDR1 is SEHNR and CDR2 is FQNEAQ (reference sequence). Trimming cost V 0 bases and J 9 bases, with 8 bases left between them. The CDR3 contains 12 residues. CDR3 DNA: TGTGCCAGCAGCTTAGCGAAAGGCCAAGCTTTCTTT. The encoded protein is CASSLAKGQAFF. The whole variable domain, remainder taken from reference TRBV7-9 and TRBJ1-1, is DTGVSQNPRHKITKRGQNVTFRCDPISEHNRLYWYRQTLGQGPEFLTYFQNEAQLEKSRLLSDRFSAERPKGSFSTLEIQRTEQGDSAMYLCASSLAKGQAFFGQGTRLTVV.

This clonotype appeared a few times. DNA of the CDR3: TGTGCCAGCAGTTCACTACAGGGCCCCGTCCACGAGCAGTACTTC. Protein sequence: CASSSLQGPVHEQYF. The chain links TRBV28 to TRBJ2-7; D perhaps matches TRBD1 (6 bases). CDR3 size: 15 residues. Per the germline V gene, CDR1 is MDHEN and CDR2 is SYDVKM. V lost 4 bases, J lost 5 bases, and 18 bases lay in between.

This clonotype has only a few counts. The chain carries TRBV18 and TRBJ1-3, with D possibly matching TRBD1 (5 bases). Trimming took off 2 bases at V and 3 bases at J, with 8 bases between the two ends. Germline-derived CDR1 and CDR2 are KGHSH and LQKENI. CDR3 length: 14 amino acids. As DNA, the CDR3 is TGTGCCAGCTCACCAAGGGGTAATGGAAACACCATATATTTT. Its translation: CASSPRGNGNTIYF.

The table lists this clonotype with a few counts. This chain uses TRBV7-9 with TRBJ1-2; tentatively, D is TRBD1 (5 bases). V shed 4 bases and J shed 6 bases, with 18 bases lying between them. The CDR3 is 15 residues long. CDR1 SEHNR and CDR2 FQNEAQ come from the germline V gene (reference sequence). This CDR3 reads CASSYLDSRTNGYTF. In DNA form, the CDR3 reads TGTGCCAGCAGCTATCTTGACAGCAGGACCAATGGCTACACCTTC. Complete variable domain (other parts from reference TRBV7-9 and TRBJ1-2): DTGVSQNPRHKITKRGQNVTFRCDPISEHNRLYWYRQTLGQGPEFLTYFQNEAQLEKSRLLSDRFSAERPKGSFSTLEIQRTEQGDSAMYLCASSYLDSRTNGYTFGSGTRLTVV.

Ten or more counts support this clonotype. The chain has TRBV2 and TRBJ1-5, with unresolved D. The length of the CDR3 is 15 residues. Deletions cut 6 bases from V and 0 bases from J, with 12 bases between. Per germline, CDR1 SNHLY and CDR2 FYNNEI. Written as DNA, the CDR3 is TGTGCCAGCAGCCGGGAGCAGGATAGCAATCAGCCCCAGCATTTT. Its translation: CASSREQDSNQPQHF.

In DNA form, the CDR3 reads TGTGCCAGCAGCCCGATGATGAACACTGAAGCTTTCTTT. Translating it yields CASSPMMNTEAFF. The chain uses TRBV9 and TRBJ1-1; no definite D call. This CDR3 region has 13 residues. V was clipped by 4 bases and J by 0 bases, with 7 bases between them. Germline V lookup: CDR1 SGDLS, CDR2 YYNGEE.

Of note for this clonotype: Since a much larger clone is just one base distant, this may be a read error. The chain recombines TRBV27 with TRBJ2-1, with D possibly being TRBD2 (6 bases). CDR3 size: 13 residues. Looked up from germline, CDR1 is MNHEY and CDR2 is SMNVEV (reference sequence). Trimming took 2 bases from V and 6 from J, leaving 8 bases between them. The chain's CDR3 is CASSLRLVNEQFF. The CDR3 DNA is TGTGCCAGCAGTTTAAGACTAGTCAATGAGCAGTTCTTC.

The chain is built from TRBV18 and TRBJ1-3; D remains unclear. The CDR3 runs 16 residues. Germline V gene data show CDR1 as KGHSH and CDR2 as LQKENI. V was cut by 3 bases and J by 4 bases, with 16 bases left in between. CDR3 sequence: CASSPGLRFSGNTIYF. Here the CDR3 DNA reads TGTGCCAGCTCACCGGGGTTGAGGTTCTCAGGAAACACCATATATTTT.

The chain uses TRBV3-1 and TRBJ2-3, with 8 positions matching TRBD1. The CDR3 extends over 13 amino acids. The V and J ends lost 3 bases and 7 bases, in that order; junction bases with no gene match: 3. Germline lookup yields CDR1 LGHDT and CDR2 YNNKEL (reference sequence). The CDR3 nucleotides are TGTGCCAGCAGCCATACAGGGGGTTATACGCAGTATTTT. It specifies CASSHTGGYTQYF.

This sequence joins TRBV18 and TRBJ2-5; D gene unclear. The germline V gene has CDR1 KGHSH and CDR2 LQKENI. The CDR3 runs to 19 residues. Trimming left V 1 base short and J 0 bases short, with 21 bases between. For the CDR3, the DNA is TGTGCCAGCTCACCACGGGATGGGTTTTTGATAATGAACCAAGAGACCCAGTACTTC. It specifies CASSPRDGFLIMNQETQYF.

This clonotype was picked up a small number of times. J is TRBJ1-1 and V is TRBV14; D unclear. This CDR3 spans 11 amino acids. V was shortened by 3 bases and J by 6 bases, with 5 bases between the two germline ends. Germline CDR1 reads SGHDN; CDR2 reads FVKESK. The CDR3 loop is CASSQGSEAFF. The CDR3 nucleotides are TGTGCCAGCAGCCAGGGGTCTGAAGCTTTCTTT.

In this sample, this clonotype turned up many times. This sequence joins TRBV20-1 and TRBJ2-5; D gene uncertain. The CDR3 has 12 residues. Germline loops: CDR1 DFQATT, CDR2 SNEGSKA (reference sequence). The V end lost 8 bases, the J end lost 2 bases, and 12 bases lay between the germline ends. The CDR3 DNA reads TGCAGTCCCTTTGCGCAGCAAGAGACCCAGTACTTC. Translated: CSPFAQQETQYF.

The chain is built from TRBV7-6 and TRBJ1-3; D uncertain. This CDR3 has 13 residues. Germline V gene lookup returns CDR1 SGHVS and CDR2 FNYEAQ. The ends were cut back, 5 bases at V and 9 bases at J, with 14 bases in the middle. CDR3 bases: TGTGCCAGCAGCGCCTCGGGGAGAGGCACCATATATTTT. As protein: CASSASGRGTIYF.

CDR3 bases: TGCAGTGCTAGAGATCTAGCGGGAGGGCCATATGAGCAGTTCTTC. Translation gives CSARDLAGGPYEQFF. The chain uses TRBV20-1 and TRBJ2-1; the match to TRBD2 covers 12 bases. V lost 0 bases and J lost 8; bases outside the gene matches: 5. The CDR3 loop spans 15 amino acids. Germline V gene lookup returns CDR1 DFQATT and CDR2 SNEGSKA (reference sequence).

The chain couples TRBV19 to TRBJ2-2; D gene unclear. Trimming cost V 0 bases and J 0 bases, with 5 bases left between them. The germline gives CDR1 LNHDA, CDR2 SQIVND (reference sequence). CDR3 length: 15 amino acids. The CDR3 sequence is CASSIEGANTGELFF. In DNA, the CDR3 is TGTGCCAGTAGTATAGAGGGTGCGAACACCGGGGAGCTGTTTTTT. Together with reference TRBV19 and TRBJ2-2, the CDR3 gives the full variable domain: DGGITQSPKYLFRKEGQNVTLSCEQNLNHDAMYWYRQDPGQGLRLIYYSQIVNDFQKGDIAEGYSVSREKKESFPLTVTSAQKNPTAFYLCASSIEGANTGELFFGEGSRLTVL.

This clonotype was seen a handful of times. This chain uses TRBV27 with TRBJ1-5, with D maybe TRBD1 (6 bases). V was pared by 4 bases and J by 0 bases, with 16 bases between. The CDR3 consists of 17 residues. Germline V lookup: CDR1 MNHEY, CDR2 SMNVEV (reference sequence). CDR3 bases: TGTGCCAGCAGTTCCCGGCGAGGGGGGAATAGCAATCAGCCCCAGCATTTT. Protein sequence: CASSSRRGGNSNQPQHF.

The sample holds a few counts of this clonotype. This CDR3 is CSAPYVGTGPNSPLHF. For the CDR3, the DNA is TGCAGTGCCCCTTACGTCGGGACCGGCCCAAATTCACCCCTCCACTTT. This chain links TRBV20-1 with TRBJ1-6; D may be TRBD1 (5 bases). Trimming stripped 6 bases from V and 7 bases from J, with 22 bases between. Germline CDR1 DFQATT, CDR2 SNEGSKA (reference sequence). This CDR3 has 16 residues.

Details on this clonotype: Just one base apart from a much larger clone, this may be a read error. This chain links TRBV11-3 with TRBJ2-2; tentative D call: TRBD1 (6 bases). The CDR3 runs 14 residues. CDR1 is SGHNT, CDR2 YENEEA, per germline. V was clipped by 5 bases and J by 9 bases, with 16 bases between them. CDR3 region: CASSPSRGSRELFF. In DNA form, the CDR3 reads TGTGCCAGCAGCCCGTCCAGGGGATCGCGGGAGCTGTTTTTT.

The chain uses TRBV7-6 and TRBJ2-7; TRBD2 aligns across 12 bases. J lost 2 bases, V lost 0 bases, and 5 bases had no gene match. The germline V gene has CDR1 SGHVS and CDR2 FNYEAQ. The CDR3 spans 17 residues. CDR3 DNA sequence: TGTGCCAGCAGCTTAGCGCTGGCTAGCGGGAGGGCCTACGAGCAGTACTTC. Its protein product is CASSLALASGRAYEQYF.

There are a few counts of this clonotype. The genes are TRBV5-4 and TRBJ1-1; no clear D. The CDR3 spans 14 residues. With 0 bases removed from V and 1 base from J, the gap between germline ends came to 7 bases. Germline-derived CDR1 and CDR2 are SGHNT and YYREEE (reference sequence). CDR3 region: CASSLGVPNTEAFF. CDR3 bases: TGTGCCAGCAGCTTGGGAGTTCCGAACACTGAAGCTTTCTTT.

This rearrangement joins TRBV6-2 or TRBV6-3 to TRBJ1-2, with D tentatively TRBD1 (5 bases). Germline CDR1 MNHEY, CDR2 SVGEGT. V was shortened by 6 bases and J by 2 bases, with 10 bases between the two germline ends. The length of the CDR3 is 13 residues. CDR3 loop: CASSPGRNYGYTF. The CDR3, as DNA: TGTGCCAGCAGCCCGGGACGGAACTATGGCTACACCTTC.

Only a few counts were recorded for this clonotype. J is TRBJ2-3 and V is TRBV20-1; D uncertain. V lost 6 bases and J lost 1, with 8 bases in between. Germline V gene data show CDR1 as DFQATT and CDR2 as SNEGSKA (reference sequence). The length of the CDR3 is 12 residues. CDR3 residues: CSALPGTDTQYF. For the CDR3, the DNA is TGCAGTGCCTTGCCGGGCACAGATACGCAGTATTTT.